This TCR beta chain was identified in a study of blood T cell repertoires in COVID-19. Study in general: T cells, B-cell-depleted T cells, or PBMCs supplied cDNA or gDNA.

In the authors' workflow: Researchers report that nucleated cell counts were estimated from reference gene primer amplification. The data were produced by immunoSEQ multiplex PCR, yet TCRdb's version contains in-frame clones alone and is incomplete. Clonal size and the V and J genes are those of that table, whereas D and trimming came from the DNA. The sample holds over 130,000 clones, about 86% seen once. This clonotype was sampled from a human donor in a cohort sampled during active COVID-19. Sequencing input: peripheral blood.

The CDR3 reads CASSLARGQRTNEKLFF. CDR3 nucleotide sequence: TGTGCCAGCAGCTTAGCGCGGGGACAGAGAACTAATGAAAAACTGTTTTTT. V gene TRBV7-2 combines with J gene TRBJ1-4, with 7 nucleotides matching TRBD1. Germline assignment: CDR1 SGHTA and CDR2 FQGNSA. The length of the CDR3 is 17 residues. Germline trimming cut 0 bases from V and 1 base from J; bases unmatched to any gene: 5.